Listed below are T cell receptor beta chains from one sample, sequenced in a study of vaccination and CD4 T cells after COVID-19. One entry per CDR3 protein results from TCRdb running MiXCR on the PCR reads. Of some 10,000 distinct CDR3 sequences listed, about 66% are singletons. Antigen specificity for these receptors is unknown. The sample consisted of CD4+ T cells from blood, cultured in vitro. All receptors derive from a human donor who had recovered from COVID-19. Both conserved end residues are part of each CDR3. Each record gives: clone size, D gene, J gene, V gene, CDR3 DNA, CDR3 protein. The D gene is left open where the match is weak. Part of the rows lack a size; the others show once, few, many or a class for expanded clones.

clone size: .; D gene: .; J gene: TRBJ2-3; V gene: TRBV21-1; CDR3 DNA: TGTGCCAGCAGCAAATGGGGGTGGCGGGATTACACAGATACGCAGTATTTT; CDR3 protein: CASSKWGWRDYTDTQYF
clone size: few; D gene: TRBD1; J gene: TRBJ2-3; V gene: TRBV24-1; CDR3 DNA: TGTGCCACCAGTGATTACGACAGGGGTCAGGCAGATACGCAGTATTTT; CDR3 protein: CATSDYDRGQADTQYF
clone size: .; D gene: .; J gene: TRBJ1-1; V gene: TRBV28; CDR3 DNA: TGTGCCAGCAGTTTGTCCCCGGGGCGGGGCACTGAAGCTTTCTTT; CDR3 protein: CASSLSPGRGTEAFF
clone size: few; D gene: .; J gene: TRBJ1-1; V gene: TRBV6-5; CDR3 DNA: TGTGCCAGCAGTTGGAACACTGAAGCTTTCTTT; CDR3 protein: CASSWNTEAFF
clone size: .; D gene: TRBD2; J gene: TRBJ2-7; V gene: TRBV10-3; CDR3 DNA: TGTGCCACCCGCGGGGGGGGGGACGAGCAGTACTTC; CDR3 protein: CATRGGGDEQYF
clone size: .; D gene: .; J gene: TRBJ1-1; V gene: TRBV12-3/TRBV12-4; CDR3 DNA: TGTGCCAGCAGCCCTGGACGGTTGAACACTGAAGCTTTCTTT; CDR3 protein: CASSPGRLNTEAFF
clone size: .; D gene: .; J gene: TRBJ1-4; V gene: TRBV15; CDR3 DNA: TGTGCCACCAGCAGAGATTCAAAAAAACTGTTTTTT; CDR3 protein: CATSRDSKKLFF
clone size: .; D gene: .; J gene: TRBJ1-5; V gene: TRBV19; CDR3 DNA: TGTGCCAGTAGTTCGGTCAATCAGCCCCAGCATTTT; CDR3 protein: CASSSVNQPQHF
clone size: .; D gene: .; J gene: TRBJ2-5; V gene: TRBV6-2/TRBV6-3; CDR3 DNA: TGTGCCAGCAGTCACCCCCAAGGGGAACCCCAAGAGACCCAGTACTTC; CDR3 protein: CASSHPQGEPQETQYF
clone size: .; D gene: TRBD1; J gene: TRBJ2-3; V gene: TRBV20-1; CDR3 DNA: TGCAGTGCTCAAGGACAGGGAAGAGATACGCAGTATTTT; CDR3 protein: CSAQGQGRDTQYF
clone size: .; D gene: TRBD2; J gene: TRBJ2-3; V gene: TRBV7-9; CDR3 DNA: TGTGCCAGCAGCTCCTTGGCGGGCGGGGGGTTTCCCAATACGCAGTATTTT; CDR3 protein: CASSSLAGGGFPNTQYF
clone size: once; D gene: .; J gene: TRBJ2-7; V gene: TRBV20-1; CDR3 DNA: TGCAGTGCTAGGAGAGGGCACGAGCAGTACTTC; CDR3 protein: CSARRGHEQYF
clone size: .; D gene: .; J gene: TRBJ1-5; V gene: TRBV6-5; CDR3 DNA: TGTGCCAGCAGTTGGGGGAAGGGCAATCAGCCCCAGCATTTT; CDR3 protein: CASSWGKGNQPQHF
clone size: .; D gene: .; J gene: TRBJ2-6; V gene: TRBV6-1; CDR3 DNA: TGTGCCAGCAGCCTGCAATTCCTCTCCGGGGCCAACGTCCTGACTTTC; CDR3 protein: CASSLQFLSGANVLTF
clone size: .; D gene: TRBD1; J gene: TRBJ1-1; V gene: TRBV11-1; CDR3 DNA: TGTGCCAGCGCACAGGGGCGGAACACTGAAGCTTTCTTT; CDR3 protein: CASAQGRNTEAFF
clone size: .; D gene: .; J gene: TRBJ1-2; V gene: TRBV4-3; CDR3 DNA: TGCGCCAGCAGCCAAGTAAGGATAGGACTCACTATTAACTATGGCTACACCTTC; CDR3 protein: CASSQVRIGLTINYGYTF
clone size: .; D gene: .; J gene: TRBJ1-5; V gene: TRBV30; CDR3 DNA: TGTGCCTGGAGTGGAGGGGTCAATCAGCCCCAGCATTTT; CDR3 protein: CAWSGGVNQPQHF
clone size: once; D gene: .; J gene: TRBJ2-3; V gene: TRBV7-9; CDR3 DNA: TGTGCCAGCAGCCCCTCCGGCGGGGCCCACGGGGGGCAGTATTTT; CDR3 protein: CASSPSGGAHGGQYF
clone size: large; D gene: .; J gene: TRBJ1-2; V gene: TRBV20-1; CDR3 DNA: TGCAGTGCTCACCCGGTTAGAGGCTCTTCCCTTAACTATGGCTACACCTTC; CDR3 protein: CSAHPVRGSSLNYGYTF
clone size: .; D gene: .; J gene: TRBJ1-6; V gene: TRBV6-5; CDR3 DNA: TGTGCCAGCAGTTACTCTCGGGGGCCAGGGTCACCCCTCCACTTT; CDR3 protein: CASSYSRGPGSPLHF
clone size: .; D gene: TRBD1; J gene: TRBJ2-2; V gene: TRBV2; CDR3 DNA: TGTGCCAGCAGTACTACAGGGGGCACCGGGGAGCTGTTTTTT; CDR3 protein: CASSTTGGTGELFF
clone size: .; D gene: TRBD1; J gene: TRBJ1-5; V gene: TRBV7-9; CDR3 DNA: TGTGCCAGCAGCTCCAGGGGGAGTAATCAGCCCCAGCATTTT; CDR3 protein: CASSSRGSNQPQHF
clone size: .; D gene: .; J gene: TRBJ2-3; V gene: TRBV7-2; CDR3 DNA: TGTGCCAGCAGCTTAGGTCCGGGGGGCACAGATACGCAGTATTTT; CDR3 protein: CASSLGPGGTDTQYF
clone size: .; D gene: TRBD1; J gene: TRBJ1-1; V gene: TRBV3-1; CDR3 DNA: TGTGCCAGCAGCCAGAGCCCCGCTTCCCGGACAGGTTCCTTGGGAGCTTTCTTT; CDR3 protein: CASSQSPASRTGSLGAFF
clone size: .; D gene: .; J gene: TRBJ1-2; V gene: TRBV7-9; CDR3 DNA: TGTGCCAGCAGCTTAAAGATGGGGGGCTACACCTTC; CDR3 protein: CASSLKMGGYTF
clone size: .; D gene: .; J gene: TRBJ2-1; V gene: TRBV27; CDR3 DNA: TGTGCCAGCAGTTTGGGGGGGGCGTCCTACAATGAGCAGTTCTTC; CDR3 protein: CASSLGGASYNEQFF
clone size: .; D gene: .; J gene: TRBJ1-4; V gene: TRBV6-5; CDR3 DNA: TGTGCCAGCAGTTCAACTAATGAAAAACTGTTTTTT; CDR3 protein: CASSSTNEKLFF
clone size: .; D gene: .; J gene: TRBJ1-2; V gene: TRBV12-3/TRBV12-4; CDR3 DNA: TGTGCCAGCAGCCAAAATCAGTCGCGGGGCCCCAAGGTTGGCTACACCTTC; CDR3 protein: CASSQNQSRGPKVGYTF
clone size: .; D gene: .; J gene: TRBJ2-2; V gene: TRBV7-3; CDR3 DNA: TGTGCCAGCAGTAGGGCCCTTAGTGGCGGGGAGCTGTTTTTT; CDR3 protein: CASSRALSGGELFF
clone size: few; D gene: TRBD1; J gene: TRBJ1-2; V gene: TRBV6-1; CDR3 DNA: TGTGCCAGCATCGAACAGGGGGCAAACTATGGCTACACCTTC; CDR3 protein: CASIEQGANYGYTF
clone size: .; D gene: TRBD1; J gene: TRBJ1-1; V gene: TRBV7-8; CDR3 DNA: TGTGCCAGCAGCTTACAGTCGACAGGGGGCAGGACTGAAGCTTTCTTT; CDR3 protein: CASSLQSTGGRTEAFF
clone size: .; D gene: .; J gene: TRBJ2-1; V gene: TRBV20-1; CDR3 DNA: TGCAGTGCTAGATTACATTCAGCGATGGGATACAATGAGCAGTTCTTC; CDR3 protein: CSARLHSAMGYNEQFF
clone size: .; D gene: .; J gene: TRBJ1-6; V gene: TRBV5-1; CDR3 DNA: TGCGCCAGCAGCGGAGGAAGACCAGAATATTCACCCCTCCACTTT; CDR3 protein: CASSGGRPEYSPLHF
clone size: .; D gene: .; J gene: TRBJ2-2; V gene: TRBV20-1; CDR3 DNA: TGCAGTGCTCTGGGCGGGCGGAACACCGGGGAGCTGTTTTTT; CDR3 protein: CSALGGRNTGELFF
clone size: .; D gene: .; J gene: TRBJ1-5; V gene: TRBV24-1; CDR3 DNA: TGTGCCACCAGTTCTGGACCCCCGAATCAGCCCCAGCATTTT; CDR3 protein: CATSSGPPNQPQHF
clone size: .; D gene: TRBD2; J gene: TRBJ2-1; V gene: TRBV24-1; CDR3 DNA: TGTGCCACCAGTGACCACCCAGGAGCGGGGGGACAGAGCTCCTACAATGAGCAGTTCTTC; CDR3 protein: CATSDHPGAGGQSSYNEQFF